The 17 T cell receptor beta chains listed next were all sequenced from one sample in a study of control samples from healthy donors and cancer patients. Sequenced by immunoSEQ multiplex PCR; TCRdb stores in-frame clones only, minus some. Of over 120,000 clones in the sample, roughly 94% were seen once. The source material was PBMCs. These receptors all come from a man between 60 and 75 years old with colorectal cancer.

The V and J genes are TRBV7-2 and TRBJ2-7; 13 bases map to TRBD2. Trimming removed 3 bases from V and 4 bases from J; junction bases left unmatched: 6. This CDR3 contains 16 residues. The germline gives CDR1 SGHTA, CDR2 FQGNSA. This CDR3 reads CASSFSTSGGAYEQYF. In DNA form, the CDR3 reads TGTGCCAGCAGCTTTTCAACTAGCGGGGGGGCGTACGAGCAGTACTTC.

The chain couples TRBV3-1 (or the pseudogene TRBV3-2) to TRBJ2-5; 10 nucleotides agree with TRBD2. The CDR3 is made up of 13 amino acids. Germline V gene sequence: CDR1 LGHDT, CDR2 YNNKEL (reference sequence). V lost 4 bases to trimming and J lost 5 bases; unmatched junction nucleotides: 1. CDR3 sequence (DNA): TGTGCCAGCAGCCTTAGCGGGGGGGAGACCCAGTACTTC. Its translation: CASSLSGGETQYF.

The chain links TRBV29-1 to TRBJ1-1; D is undetermined. V was pared by 3 bases and J by 1 base, with 12 bases between. The CDR3 loop spans 14 amino acids. Per germline, CDR1 SQVTM and CDR2 ANQGSEA. The CDR3 sequence is CSVEYRHRNTEAFF. The CDR3 DNA sequence: TGCAGCGTTGAGTATCGGCATCGGAACACTGAAGCTTTCTTT.

The count of this clone is one. The chain employs TRBV12-5 and TRBJ1-4, with D possibly matching TRBD1 (5 bases). Germline-derived CDR1 and CDR2 are LGHNT and FRNRAP. The ends were cut back, 1 base at V and 0 bases at J, with 15 bases in the middle. The CDR3 contains 18 residues. CDR3 in DNA: TGTGCTAGTGGTTTGGGGGACTGGCATCGGCCAACTAATGAAAAACTGTTTTTT. It encodes CASGLGDWHRPTNEKLFF.

This rearrangement joins TRBV6-4 to TRBJ2-4; D is unclear. Trimming took off 9 bases at V and 1 base at J, with 10 bases between the two ends. CDR3 length: 13 amino acids. The germline V gene has CDR1 MRHNA and CDR2 SNTAGT. The CDR3 here is CARKYRAKNIQYF. CDR3 coding DNA: TGTGCCAGGAAGTATCGGGCCAAAAACATTCAGTACTTC.

This chain links TRBV11-2 with TRBJ2-1, with 8 nucleotides matching TRBD2. The length of the CDR3 is 12 residues. Germline V gene lookup returns CDR1 SGHAT and CDR2 FQNNGV. Trimming took 0 bases from V and 13 from J; bases not matched to a gene: 2. The CDR3, as DNA: TGTGCCAGCAGCTTAGATTGGACTAGCCAGTTCTTC. It yields the protein CASSLDWTSQFF.

The chain recombines TRBV5-1 with TRBJ2-5, with 7 nucleotides matching TRBD1. CDR3 length equals 17 residues. Per the germline V gene, CDR1 is SGHRS and CDR2 is YFSETQ. The J segment lost 4 bases and the V segment lost 2 bases, leaving 14 bases of the junction unmatched. For the CDR3, the DNA is TGCGCCAGCAGCTTCACTACAGGGGTATGGGGCAGAGAGACCCAGTACTTC. Amino acid sequence: CASSFTTGVWGRETQYF. Based on the CDR3 plus reference TRBV5-1 and TRBJ2-5, the full variable domain is KAGVTQTPRYLIKTRGQQVTLSCSPISGHRSVSWYQQTPGQGLQFLFEYFSETQRNKGNFPGRFSGRQFSNSRSEMNVSTLELGDSALYLCASSFTTGVWGRETQYFGPGTRLLVL.

This chain joins TRBV7-9 and TRBJ2-1, with D unresolved. From germline, CDR1 is SEHNR and CDR2 FQNEAQ (reference sequence). This CDR3 is built from 11 residues. The germline V and J ends were trimmed by 2 bases and 7 bases, with 3 bases remaining between them. This CDR3 is CASSLMNEQFF. The CDR3, as DNA: TGTGCCAGCAGCTTAATGAATGAGCAGTTCTTC.

As regards this clone: Other DNA sequences in the same sample also yield this CDR3. This chain joins TRBV9 and TRBJ1-6, with D perhaps TRBD1 (5 bases). This CDR3 spans 16 amino acids. Between the trimmed V and J ends, which lost 5 bases and 5 bases, there was a span of 17 bases. Looked up from germline, CDR1 is SGDLS and CDR2 is YYNGEE. As DNA, the CDR3 is TGTGCCAGCAGGGTTGGGGGGGATCCTCATAATTCACCCCTCCACTTT. Its protein product is CASRVGGDPHNSPLHF.

This sequence joins TRBV5-1 and TRBJ2-7, with 13 bases lining up with TRBD2. The J segment lost 5 bases and the V segment lost 0 bases, leaving 2 bases of the junction unmatched. The germline gives CDR1 SGHRS, CDR2 YFSETQ. This CDR3 region has 15 residues. The CDR3 DNA follows: TGCGCCAGCAGCTTGGAGACTAGCGGGGGGCACGAGCAGTACTTC. Encoded protein: CASSLETSGGHEQYF.

The chain couples TRBV2 to TRBJ2-7; 7 bases are a match to TRBD1. This CDR3 has 12 residues. V dropped 6 bases and J dropped 3; count of bases not matched to a gene: 2. Germline loops: CDR1 SNHLY, CDR2 FYNNEI. The CDR3 spells CASRGQFYEQYF. In DNA form, the CDR3 reads TGTGCCAGCAGGGGACAGTTCTACGAGCAGTACTTC.

The CDR3 nucleotides are TGTGCCAGCAGAAAGGACGGGGCTTTGAACACTGAAGCTTTCTTT. It encodes CASRKDGALNTEAFF. The chain is built from TRBV6-5 and TRBJ1-1; tentative D call: TRBD1 (5 bases). V lost 6 bases to trimming and J lost 0 bases, with 14 bases between them. There are 15 residues in the CDR3. CDR1 and CDR2 from the germline V gene are MNHEY and SVGAGI.

The V call is TRBV19, the J call TRBJ2-3; no firm D call. Trimming stripped 7 bases from V and 3 bases from J, with 11 bases between. From germline, CDR1 is LNHDA and CDR2 SQIVND (reference sequence). This CDR3 has 13 amino acids. The CDR3 bases are TGTGCCAGTAAAGGTTCTAGAACAGATACGCAGTATTTT. As protein: CASKGSRTDTQYF.

V and J are TRBV28 and TRBJ1-1, with D possibly TRBD1 on 5 matching bases. Germline CDR1 reads MDHEN; CDR2 reads SYDVKM. Trimming took 5 bases from V and 3 from J, leaving 16 bases between them. This CDR3 comprises 15 residues. CDR3 region: CASSPPTGTDTEAFF. For the CDR3, the DNA is TGTGCCAGCAGTCCCCCGACGGGGACGGACACTGAAGCTTTCTTT.

The rearrangement links TRBV4-3 to TRBJ2-5, with 8 bases that match TRBD2. This CDR3 has 15 residues. V lost 0 bases to trimming and J lost 4 bases; unmatched junction nucleotides: 4. CDR1 LGHNA and CDR2 YSLEER come from the germline V gene. The CDR3: CASSQDRLAGETQYF. The CDR3 nucleotides read TGCGCCAGCAGCCAAGATCGCCTAGCGGGAGAGACCCAGTACTTC.

This sequence joins TRBV7-2 and TRBJ1-6; D possibly corresponds to TRBD1 (6 bases). From germline, CDR1 is SGHTA and CDR2 FQGNSA. Trimming pared 1 base from V and 7 bases from J, leaving 14 bases between. This CDR3 is built from 16 residues. The CDR3 sequence is CASSLDGGTLNSPLHF. The CDR3 DNA follows: TGTGCCAGCAGCTTAGATGGGGGCACCCTCAATTCACCCCTCCACTTT.

The rearrangement links TRBV6-6 to TRBJ1-2; D is unresolved. Trimming removed 6 bases at V and 8 bases at J, with 16 bases between. The V gene's germline CDR1 is MNHNY and CDR2 SVGAGI (reference sequence). This CDR3 spans 13 amino acids. The CDR3 sequence is CASRMLDLGGYTF. The DNA for the CDR3 is TGTGCCAGCAGAATGTTGGATTTAGGAGGCTACACCTTC.